One and the same sample provided the 21 T cell receptor beta chains below, sequenced in a study of Graves' ophthalmopathy and Graves' hyperthyroidism. TCR beta CDR3 regions were amplified from RNA transcripts. HTBI primers served in a first-round RT-PCR, which a second-round multiplex PCR followed. TCRdb redid the calling of the multiplex PCR reads with MiXCR, one entry per CDR3 protein. The sample shows a few hundred thousand distinct CDR3 sequences, approximately 15% of them seen only once. Material for sequencing was peripheral blood. The receptors derive from a woman younger than 30 with stable Graves' hyperthyroidism.

This clonotype was picked up a small number of times. The chain recombines TRBV29-1 with TRBJ2-7, with D perhaps TRBD1 or TRBD2 (6 bases each). Trimming stripped 7 bases from V and 5 bases from J, with 18 bases between. Germline V lookup: CDR1 SQVTM, CDR2 ANQGSEA. The CDR3 totals 13 residues. Written as DNA, the CDR3 is TGCAGCGCGAACGGCGGAGGGGGTAACGAGCAGTACTTC. Translation: CSANGGGGNEQYF.

Only a few counts were recorded for this clonotype. The chain couples TRBV9 to TRBJ1-2; D not resolved. The CDR3 is 14 residues long. V gave up 2 bases and J gave up 0 bases, with 8 bases separating them. The germline V gene has CDR1 SGDLS and CDR2 YYNGEE. CDR3 coding DNA: TGTGCCAGCAGCGTCTCAGATACTAACTATGGCTACACCTTC. Translation: CASSVSDTNYGYTF. Supplemented by reference TRBV9 and TRBJ1-2, the full variable domain reads DSGVTQTPKHLITATGQRVTLRCSPRSGDLSVYWYQQSLDQGLQFLIQYYNGEERAKGNILERFSAQQFPDLHSELNLSSLELGDSALYFCASSVSDTNYGYTFGSGTRLTVV.

This clonotype has more than one count but fewer than ten. The DNA of the CDR3 is TGCGCCAGCAGCTTCTCTGGGAGCGGGGAGCTGTTTTTT. This translates into CASSFSGSGELFF. The gene calls are TRBV5-1 and TRBJ2-2, with D perhaps matching TRBD2 (5 bases). CDR1 is SGHRS, CDR2 YFSETQ, per germline. The ends were cut back, 2 bases at V and 7 bases at J, with 9 bases in the middle. This CDR3 has 13 residues.

The V gene is TRBV4-1, the J gene TRBJ1-6; D unclear. Germline V gene sequence: CDR1 MGHRA, CDR2 YSYEKL. With 4 bases removed from V and 5 bases from J, the gap between germline ends came to 18 bases. There are 17 residues in the CDR3. CDR3: CASSRSIPKQNNSPLHF. CDR3 DNA: TGCGCCAGCAGCCGCTCAATCCCCAAACAGAATAATTCACCCCTCCACTTT.

On this clonotype: A much larger clone differs by one base, so this may be a read error. The chain employs TRBV11-2 and TRBJ2-4, with 8 bases lining up with TRBD2. This CDR3 comprises 14 residues. Germline CDR1 reads SGHAT; CDR2 reads FQNNGV. The trim removed 1 base at V and 14 bases at J, leaving 10 bases unmatched. The chain's CDR3 is CASSLVLAVETKYF. DNA of the CDR3: TGTGCCAGCAGCTTAGTACTAGCGGTTGAGACCAAGTACTTC.

This clonotype occurred many times. CDR3 protein: CASSYRDRVNQPQHF. The CDR3 nucleotides are TGTGCCAGCAGTTATCGGGACAGGGTTAATCAGCCCCAGCATTTT. The rearrangement uses TRBV6-2 or TRBV6-3 and TRBJ1-5; the match to TRBD1 covers 9 bases. Germline-derived CDR1 and CDR2 are MNHEY and SVGEGT. The V and J ends lost 3 bases and 4 bases, in that order; junction bases with no gene match: 4. The CDR3 extends over 15 amino acids.

This clonotype was counted many times. The chain combines TRBV2 with TRBJ1-2; the D gene is possibly TRBD1 (5 bases). Germline assignment: CDR1 SNHLY and CDR2 FYNNEI. The CDR3 length is 13 residues. Trimming removed 3 bases at V and 3 bases at J, with 8 bases between. The CDR3 region is CASSDGGDYGYTF. The DNA for the CDR3 is TGTGCCAGCAGTGACGGGGGGGACTATGGCTACACCTTC.

The chain uses TRBV27 and TRBJ1-1; 9 bases line up with TRBD1. The CDR3 has 15 residues. CDR1 MNHEY and CDR2 SMNVEV come from the germline V gene (reference sequence). The V and J ends lost 2 bases and 4 bases, in that order; junction bases with no gene match: 5. This CDR3 reads CASSLTGTGLTEAFF. For the CDR3, the DNA is TGTGCCAGCAGTTTAACCGGGACAGGGCTCACTGAAGCTTTCTTT.

This chain uses TRBV27 with TRBJ2-1; the D call may be TRBD1 or TRBD2 (5 bases each). Germline V gene data show CDR1 as MNHEY and CDR2 as SMNVEV (reference sequence). Trimming left V 8 bases short and J 7 bases short, with 21 bases between. The CDR3 is 15 amino acids. CDR3 DNA: TGTGCCAGCCACGGTGAAGGACTGGGGGATAATGAGCAGTTCTTC. Amino acid sequence: CASHGEGLGDNEQFF.

This clonotype was counted many times. The J gene is TRBJ1-2, the V gene TRBV15; 8 bases match TRBD1. The length of the CDR3 is 15 residues. Trimming took 1 base from V and 4 from J; bases not matched to a gene: 5. The germline V gene has CDR1 LNHNV and CDR2 YYDKDF (reference sequence). The CDR3 loop reads CATSRGNQGAYGYTF. CDR3 DNA sequence: TGTGCCACCAGCAGAGGCAATCAGGGGGCCTATGGCTACACCTTC.

This clonotype was recorded many times. The chain couples TRBV6-2 or TRBV6-3 to TRBJ2-7; D perhaps matches TRBD2 (6 bases). This CDR3 is built from 14 residues. Per germline, CDR1 MNHEY and CDR2 SVGEGT. V was clipped by 6 bases and J by 0 bases, with 12 bases between them. CDR3 sequence (DNA): TGTGCCAGCAGACCTCCCGGGAGCTCCTACGAGCAGTACTTC. The encoded protein is CASRPPGSSYEQYF.

This chain joins TRBV9 and TRBJ1-2; the D is unclear. This CDR3 region has 12 residues. The germline gives CDR1 SGDLS, CDR2 YYNGEE. Trimming took off 0 bases at V and 6 bases at J, with 6 bases between the two ends. DNA for the CDR3: TGTGCCAGCAGCGTAGCGCATAATGGCTACACCTTC. Amino acids: CASSVAHNGYTF.

This clonotype was observed at least ten times. The genes are TRBV28 and TRBJ1-5; D perhaps matches TRBD1 (5 bases). Trimming cost V 5 bases and J 4 bases, with 15 bases left between them. The V gene's germline CDR1 is MDHEN and CDR2 SYDVKM. The CDR3 totals 15 residues. In DNA form, the CDR3 reads TGTGCCAGCAGTCTGGGGGTGGAGGGTAATCAGCCCCAGCATTTT. Amino acids: CASSLGVEGNQPQHF.

The sample holds a few counts of this clonotype. DNA of the CDR3: TGTGCCAGCACGCTCCAGGGAGGGGGTAACACCGGGGAGCTGTTTTTT. This translates into CASTLQGGGNTGELFF. The chain joins TRBV11-1 to TRBJ2-2; tentative D call: TRBD2 (7 bases). This CDR3 has 16 amino acids. Trimming removed 7 bases from V and 2 bases from J, with 17 bases in between. CDR1 is SGHAT and CDR2 is FQDESV in the germline V gene (reference sequence).

Turning to this clonotype: The limits of the CDR3 on the DNA are not certain, so only TCRdb's listed CDR3 is given. The chain employs TRBV27 and TRBJ2-7. The CDR3 extends over 14 residues, inclusive of both ends. Germline CDR1 MNHEY, CDR2 SMNVEV (reference sequence). This CDR3 reads CASSFLAGPYEQYF.

This clonotype was counted many times. Given a much more abundant clone one base away, this may be a read error. V usage is TRBV15 and J usage is TRBJ2-6, with D tentatively TRBD1 (5 bases). Trimming stripped 0 bases from V and 1 base from J, with 16 bases between. The V gene's germline CDR1 is LNHNV and CDR2 YYDKDF (reference sequence). The CDR3 totals 19 residues. The CDR3, as DNA: TGTGCCACCAGCAGAGAGTACAGGACACCACTGTCTGGGGCCAACGTCCTGACTTTC. Residues: CATSREYRTPLSGANVLTF.

This clonotype was counted ten times or more. This chain links TRBV6-2 or TRBV6-3 with TRBJ1-1; a weak D match, TRBD1 (6 bases). With 5 bases removed from V and 6 bases from J, the gap between germline ends came to 22 bases. Germline V CDR1 and CDR2: MNHEY, SVGEGT. This CDR3 is 16 amino acids long. CDR3: CASSLAGQGKFAEAFF. The CDR3 DNA reads TGTGCCAGCAGTCTGGCCGGGCAGGGGAAGTTCGCTGAAGCTTTCTTT.

This clonotype was detected many times. V and J are TRBV19 and TRBJ1-1; D gene unclear. The CDR3 runs to 11 residues. CDR1 LNHDA and CDR2 SQIVND come from the germline V gene (reference sequence). Trimming stripped 9 bases from V and 8 bases from J, with 13 bases between. The CDR3 coding sequence is TGTGCCAGCCTTAGATTTCAGGAAGCTTTCTTT. Translated, it gives CASLRFQEAFF.

This clonotype came up a few times. The genes are TRBV5-1 and TRBJ2-5; 15 bases fit TRBD2. V trimming: 2 bases; J trimming: 7 bases; junction bases outside the gene matches: 9. Per the germline V gene, CDR1 is SGHRS and CDR2 is YFSETQ. CDR3 length equals 17 residues. CDR3: CASSFGLAGGPEVTQYF. In DNA form, the CDR3 reads TGCGCCAGCAGCTTCGGACTAGCGGGGGGGCCTGAGGTGACCCAGTACTTC.

This clonotype has a count of ten or more. The CDR3 region has the DNA TGTGCCAGCAGTTTATTCCCGGTGAACACTGAAGCTTTCTTT. Translating gives CASSLFPVNTEAFF. The chain combines TRBV12-3 or TRBV12-4 with TRBJ1-1; D call uncertain. CDR3 length: 14 residues. V was clipped by 2 bases and J by 0 bases, with 7 bases between them.

This clonotype has at least ten counts. The rearrangement links TRBV5-1 to TRBJ1-5, with a tentative D call TRBD1 (5 bases). The V end lost 1 base, the J end lost 8 bases, and 13 bases lay between the germline ends. The CDR3 is made up of 14 amino acids. Germline V gives CDR1 SGHRS, CDR2 YFSETQ. The CDR3 sequence is CASSLRGGYEPQHF. The CDR3 nucleotides are TGCGCCAGCAGCTTGCGGGGGGGTTATGAGCCCCAGCATTTT.